This passage covers 5 T cell receptor beta chains from one sample sequenced in a study of cytomegalovirus exposure and HLA in healthy donors. The PCR used 60 Vbeta and 13 Jbeta primers. Only in-frame clones appear in the TCRdb table, and some are missing; sequencing was by immunoSEQ multiplex PCR. Here the sample spans about 130,000 clones, roughly 72% being singletons. The sample taken for sequencing was PBMCs. The source is a man aged 40-50 years in good health and CMV-seropositive.

This clone turned up a few times. The genes are TRBV6-5 and TRBJ1-1, with D possibly TRBD1 on 5 matching bases. V was shortened by 6 bases and J by 2 bases, with 10 bases between the two germline ends. Germline V gene data show CDR1 as MNHEY and CDR2 as SVGAGI. The CDR3 runs to 13 residues. CDR3 nucleotide sequence: TGTGCCAGCAGCTACACAGGTAACACTGAAGCTTTCTTT. This sequence encodes CASSYTGNTEAFF.

V usage is TRBV7-2 and J usage is TRBJ1-1; 7 positions match TRBD1. The CDR3 sequence is 15 residues long. The J segment lost 5 bases and the V segment lost 2 bases, leaving 8 bases of the junction unmatched. In germline, CDR1 is SGHTA, CDR2 FQGNSA. CDR3 nucleotides: TGTGCCAGCAGCTTACTGACAGGGTCTAGGACTGAAGCTTTCTTT. It is translated as CASSLLTGSRTEAFF.

This clone was recorded once. The chain has TRBV5-1 and TRBJ2-7, with TRBD2 identical over 7 bases. CDR3 length: 14 amino acids. The J segment lost 2 bases and the V segment lost 2 bases, leaving 4 bases of the junction unmatched. The germline V gene encodes CDR1 SGHRS and CDR2 YFSETQ. The CDR3 loop is CASSLGLGPYEQYF. DNA of the CDR3: TGCGCCAGCAGCTTAGGACTAGGACCCTACGAGCAGTACTTC.

This chain links TRBV2 with TRBJ1-5, with D uncertain. Germline CDR1 is SNHLY and CDR2 is FYNNEI. Deletions cut 7 bases from V and 1 base from J, with 11 bases between. The CDR3 consists of 14 residues. CDR3 in DNA: TGTGCCAGCACCCCTGACACGAGCAATCAGCCCCAGCATTTT. Its translation is CASTPDTSNQPQHF. The full variable domain, its missing parts supplied by reference TRBV2 and TRBJ1-5, is EPEVTQTPSHQVTQMGQEVILRCVPISNHLYFYWYRQILGQKVEFLVSFYNNEISEKSEIFDDQFSVERPDGSNFTLKIRSTKLEDSAMYFCASTPDTSNQPQHFGDGTRLSIL.

The chain couples TRBV5-1 to TRBJ1-5; D gene unclear. The ends were cut back, 5 bases at V and 0 bases at J, with 9 bases in the middle. This CDR3 is built from 14 residues. Looked up from germline, CDR1 is SGHRS and CDR2 is YFSETQ. In nucleotides, the CDR3 is TGCGCCAGCAGGGAGGGTGATAGCAATCAGCCCCAGCATTTT. Its translation is CASREGDSNQPQHF.